This T cell receptor beta chain was identified in a study of T cells in Graves' hyperthyroidism and ophthalmopathy. Germline V gives CDR1 PRHDT, CDR2 FYEKMQ (reference sequence). This CDR3 comprises 15 residues. The germline V and J ends were trimmed by 4 bases and 3 bases, with 16 bases remaining between them. The PBMCs had their origin in 8.5 to 10 ml of fresh peripheral blood. This clonotype was seen at least ten times. Its cognate antigen is unknown. Overall study results and limits: Most thyroid clonotypes expanded above 0.001 were also detected in blood.

From RNA transcripts, TCR beta CDR3 regions were amplified. The HTBI primer set served for first-round RT-PCR of the TCR CDR3. TCRdb redid the calling of the multiplex PCR reads with MiXCR, one entry per CDR3 protein. The sample lists some 400,000 distinct CDR3 sequences, approximately 15% occurring once. The rearrangement uses TRBV13 and TRBJ2-7; weak D call: TRBD2 (5 bases). The clonotype comes from a man between 25 and 39 years old with Graves' hyperthyroidism that later progressed to Graves' ophthalmopathy. The sequenced material came from blood. Written as DNA, the CDR3 is TGTGCCAGCAGCTCGACATACGGGAAGCTCTACGAGCAGTACTTC. Residues: CASSSTYGKLYEQYF.